This T cell receptor beta chain was retrieved from a study of shared clonotypes between healthy human individuals. Study-level points and caveats: Limited genetic and exposure-history diversity came from having few donors. Clonotypes that were shared across a handful of donors made up around 5.5% of naive CD4 clonotypes.

The germline V gene encodes CDR1 SGHVS and CDR2 FNYEAQ. The CDR3 has 18 residues. Trimming cost V 3 bases and J 0 bases, with 17 bases left between them. In regard to this clone: No antigen is known for it.

For each subset, genomic DNA was distributed in equal portions over several immunoSEQ plates. Using immunoSEQ multiplex PCR, the repertoire was profiled, and TCRdb retains in-frame clones only, with some absent. This repertoire shows about 1.5 million clones, approximately 98% found once; its top ten account for roughly 0.45%. V and J are TRBV7-6 and TRBJ2-2; TRBD1 might be the D (5 bases). Sample: naive CD4+ T cells sorted from blood. The subset denotes: CD45RA+ positively selected. This sequence originates from a man aged 25 to 40 in good health. CDR3 region: CASSFDPLTDTNTGELFF. In DNA form, the CDR3 reads TGTGCCAGCAGCTTTGATCCCCTGACAGATACGAACACCGGGGAGCTGTTTTTT.